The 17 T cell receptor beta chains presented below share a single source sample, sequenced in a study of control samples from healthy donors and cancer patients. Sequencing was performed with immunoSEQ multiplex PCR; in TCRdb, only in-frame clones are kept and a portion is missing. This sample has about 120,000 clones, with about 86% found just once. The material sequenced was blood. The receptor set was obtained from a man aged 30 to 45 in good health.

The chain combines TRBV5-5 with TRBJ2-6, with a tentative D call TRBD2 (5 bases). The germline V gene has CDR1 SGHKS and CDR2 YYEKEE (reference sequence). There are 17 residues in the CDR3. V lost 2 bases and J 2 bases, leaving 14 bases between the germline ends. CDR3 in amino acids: CASSLGRTETGANVLTF. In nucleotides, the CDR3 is TGTGCCAGCAGCTTAGGCAGGACTGAAACTGGGGCCAACGTCCTGACTTTC.

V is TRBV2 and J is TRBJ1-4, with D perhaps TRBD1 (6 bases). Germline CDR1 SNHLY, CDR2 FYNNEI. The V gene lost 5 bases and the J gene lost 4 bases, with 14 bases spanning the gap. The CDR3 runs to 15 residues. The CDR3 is CASSRDTLNNEKLFF. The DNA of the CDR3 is TGTGCCAGCAGTCGGGACACCTTGAATAATGAAAAACTGTTTTTT.

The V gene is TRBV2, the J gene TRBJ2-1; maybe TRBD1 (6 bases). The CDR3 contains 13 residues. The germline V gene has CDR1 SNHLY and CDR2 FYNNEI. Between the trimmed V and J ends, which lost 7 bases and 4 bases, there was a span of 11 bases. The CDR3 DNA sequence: TGTGCCAGCATCAGGGGCCAATACAATGAGCAGTTCTTC. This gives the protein CASIRGQYNEQFF.

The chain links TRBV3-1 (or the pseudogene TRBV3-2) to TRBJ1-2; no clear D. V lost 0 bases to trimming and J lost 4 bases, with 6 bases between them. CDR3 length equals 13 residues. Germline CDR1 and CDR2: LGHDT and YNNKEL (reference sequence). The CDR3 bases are TGTGCCAGCAGCCAAGATTCGGTCTATGGCTACACCTTC. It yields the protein CASSQDSVYGYTF.

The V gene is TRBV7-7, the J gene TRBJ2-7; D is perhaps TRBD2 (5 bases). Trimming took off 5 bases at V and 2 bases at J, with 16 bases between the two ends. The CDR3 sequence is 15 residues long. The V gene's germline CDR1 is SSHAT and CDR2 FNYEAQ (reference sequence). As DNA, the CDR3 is TGTGCCAGCAGCAGACTTAGAGGGAGACCCTACGAGCAGTACGTC. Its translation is CASSRLRGRPYEQYV.

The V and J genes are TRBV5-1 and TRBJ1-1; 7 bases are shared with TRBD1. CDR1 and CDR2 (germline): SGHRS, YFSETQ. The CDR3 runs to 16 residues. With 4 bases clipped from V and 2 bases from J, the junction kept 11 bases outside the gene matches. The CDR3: CASSLGGTDINTEAFF. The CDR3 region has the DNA TGCGCCAGCAGCCTAGGAGGGACAGACATTAACACTGAAGCTTTCTTT.

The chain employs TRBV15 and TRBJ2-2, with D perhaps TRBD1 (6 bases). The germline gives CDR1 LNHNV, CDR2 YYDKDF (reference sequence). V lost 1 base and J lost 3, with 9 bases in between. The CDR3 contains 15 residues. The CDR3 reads CATSRGGGDTGELFF. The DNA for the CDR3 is TGTGCCACCAGCAGAGGAGGGGGTGACACCGGGGAGCTGTTTTTT. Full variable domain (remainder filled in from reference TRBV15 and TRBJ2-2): DAMVIQNPRYQVTQFGKPVTLSCSQTLNHNVMYWYQQKSSQAPKLLFHYYDKDFNNEADTPDNFQSRRPNTSFCFLDIRSPGLGDTAMYLCATSRGGGDTGELFFGEGSRLTVL.

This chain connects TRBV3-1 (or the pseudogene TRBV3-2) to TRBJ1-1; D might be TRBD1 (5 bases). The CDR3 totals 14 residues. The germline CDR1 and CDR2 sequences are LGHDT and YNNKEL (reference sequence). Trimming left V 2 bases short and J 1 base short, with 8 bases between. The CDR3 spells CASSQTDRNTEAFF. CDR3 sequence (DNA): TGTGCCAGCAGCCAAACCGACAGGAACACTGAAGCTTTCTTT.

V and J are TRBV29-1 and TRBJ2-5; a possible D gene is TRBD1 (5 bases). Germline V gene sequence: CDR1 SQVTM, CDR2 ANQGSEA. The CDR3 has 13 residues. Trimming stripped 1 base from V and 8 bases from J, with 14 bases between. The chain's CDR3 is CSVEGRQSGTQYF. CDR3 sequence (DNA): TGCAGCGTTGAAGGCCGACAGTCTGGAACCCAGTACTTC.

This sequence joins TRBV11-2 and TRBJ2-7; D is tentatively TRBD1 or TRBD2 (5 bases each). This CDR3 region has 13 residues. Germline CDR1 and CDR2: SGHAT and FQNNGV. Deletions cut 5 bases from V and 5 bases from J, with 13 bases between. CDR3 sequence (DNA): TGTGCCAGCAGCGATTGGGGGAGTGACGAGCAGTACGTC. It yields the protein CASSDWGSDEQYV.

The CDR3 protein is CASSSSGEANQPQHF. In nucleotides, the CDR3 is TGCGCCAGCAGCTCATCCGGGGAAGCCAATCAGCCCCAGCATTTT. The chain uses TRBV5-1 and TRBJ1-5; D is undetermined. Germline values: CDR1 SGHRS, CDR2 YFSETQ. This CDR3 region has 15 residues. The V gene lost 3 bases and the J gene lost 3 bases, with 13 bases spanning the gap.

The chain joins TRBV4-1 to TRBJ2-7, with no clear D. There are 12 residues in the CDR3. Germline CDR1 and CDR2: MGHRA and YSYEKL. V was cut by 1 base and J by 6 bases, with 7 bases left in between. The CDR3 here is CASSQGSFEQYV. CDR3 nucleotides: TGCGCCAGCAGCCAAGGGTCTTTCGAGCAGTACGTC.

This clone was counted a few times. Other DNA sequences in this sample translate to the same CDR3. The CDR3 nucleotides read TGCGCCAGCAGTGAGTCGGGGGCAGATACGCAGTATTTT. It encodes CASSESGADTQYF. J is TRBJ2-3 and V is TRBV10-1; D is tentatively TRBD1 or TRBD2 (5 bases each). V lost 0 bases to trimming and J lost 4 bases, with 5 bases between them. The CDR3 length is 13 residues. The germline V gene encodes CDR1 WNHNN and CDR2 SYGVQD (reference sequence).

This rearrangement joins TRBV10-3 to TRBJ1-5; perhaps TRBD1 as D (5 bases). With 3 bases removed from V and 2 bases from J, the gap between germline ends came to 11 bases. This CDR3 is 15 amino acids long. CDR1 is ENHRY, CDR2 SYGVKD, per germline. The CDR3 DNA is TGTGCCATCAGTGACGCCCGGGGGGGCAATCAGCCCCAGCATTTT. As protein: CAISDARGGNQPQHF.

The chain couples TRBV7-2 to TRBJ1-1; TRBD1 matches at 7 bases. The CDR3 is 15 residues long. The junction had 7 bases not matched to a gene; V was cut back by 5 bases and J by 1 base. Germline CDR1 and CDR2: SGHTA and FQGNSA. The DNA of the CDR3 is TGTGCCAGCAGCATCTCGGACAGGCAGAACACTGAAGCTTTCTTT. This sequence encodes CASSISDRQNTEAFF.

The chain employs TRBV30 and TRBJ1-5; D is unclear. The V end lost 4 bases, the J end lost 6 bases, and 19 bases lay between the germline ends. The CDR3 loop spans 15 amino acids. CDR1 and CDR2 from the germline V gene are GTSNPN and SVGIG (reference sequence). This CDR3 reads CAWTNGQANSQPQHF. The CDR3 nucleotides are TGTGCCTGGACTAACGGGCAGGCCAATAGTCAGCCCCAGCATTTT.

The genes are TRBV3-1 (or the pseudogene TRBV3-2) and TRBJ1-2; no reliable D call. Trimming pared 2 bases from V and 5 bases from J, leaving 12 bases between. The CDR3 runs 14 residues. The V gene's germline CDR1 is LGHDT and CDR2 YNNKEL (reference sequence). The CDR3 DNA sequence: TGTGCCAGCAGCCAATTCGCGGCGGATTATGGCTACACCTTC. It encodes CASSQFAADYGYTF.